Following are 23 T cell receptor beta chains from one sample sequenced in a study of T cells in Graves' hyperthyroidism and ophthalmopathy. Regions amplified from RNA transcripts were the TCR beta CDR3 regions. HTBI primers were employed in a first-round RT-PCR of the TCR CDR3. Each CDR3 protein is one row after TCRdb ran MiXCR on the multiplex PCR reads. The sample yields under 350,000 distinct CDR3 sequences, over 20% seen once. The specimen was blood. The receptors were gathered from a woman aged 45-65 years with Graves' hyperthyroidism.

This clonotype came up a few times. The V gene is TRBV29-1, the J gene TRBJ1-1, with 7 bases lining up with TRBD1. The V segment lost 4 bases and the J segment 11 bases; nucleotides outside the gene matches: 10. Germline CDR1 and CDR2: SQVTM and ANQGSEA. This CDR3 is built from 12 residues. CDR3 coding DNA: TGCAGCGTTGCTCCAGGGGGTTCGAGGGCTTTCTTT. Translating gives CSVAPGGSRAFF.

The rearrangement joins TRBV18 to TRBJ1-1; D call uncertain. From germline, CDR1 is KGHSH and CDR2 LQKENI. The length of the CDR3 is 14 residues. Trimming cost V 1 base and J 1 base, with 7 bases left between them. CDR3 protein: CASSPQGTNTEAFF. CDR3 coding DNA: TGTGCCAGCTCACCACAGGGAACGAACACTGAAGCTTTCTTT.

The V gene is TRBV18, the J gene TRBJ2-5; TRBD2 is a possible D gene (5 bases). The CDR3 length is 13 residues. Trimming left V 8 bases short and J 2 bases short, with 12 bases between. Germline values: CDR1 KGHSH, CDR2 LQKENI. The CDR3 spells CASQRALQETQYF. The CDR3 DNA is TGTGCCAGCCAGAGGGCCTTACAAGAGACCCAGTACTTC.

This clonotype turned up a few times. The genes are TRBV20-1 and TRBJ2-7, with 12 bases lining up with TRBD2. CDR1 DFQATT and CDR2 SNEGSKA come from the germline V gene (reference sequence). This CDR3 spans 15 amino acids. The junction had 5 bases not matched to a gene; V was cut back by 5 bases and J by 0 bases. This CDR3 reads CSASWTSGNSYEQYF. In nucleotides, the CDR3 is TGCAGTGCTTCTTGGACTAGCGGGAACTCCTACGAGCAGTACTTC.

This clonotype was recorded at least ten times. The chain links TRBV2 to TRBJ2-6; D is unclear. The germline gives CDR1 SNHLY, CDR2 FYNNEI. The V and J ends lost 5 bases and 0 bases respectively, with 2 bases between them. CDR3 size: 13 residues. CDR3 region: CASSTSGANVLTF. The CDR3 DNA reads TGTGCCAGCAGTACCTCTGGGGCCAACGTCCTGACTTTC.

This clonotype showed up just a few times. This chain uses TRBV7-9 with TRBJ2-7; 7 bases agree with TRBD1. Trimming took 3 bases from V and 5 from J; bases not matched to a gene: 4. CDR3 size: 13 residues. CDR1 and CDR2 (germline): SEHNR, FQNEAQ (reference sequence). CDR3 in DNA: TGTGCCAGCAGCTTTGAGGGGGCGAACGAGCAGTACTTC. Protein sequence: CASSFEGANEQYF.

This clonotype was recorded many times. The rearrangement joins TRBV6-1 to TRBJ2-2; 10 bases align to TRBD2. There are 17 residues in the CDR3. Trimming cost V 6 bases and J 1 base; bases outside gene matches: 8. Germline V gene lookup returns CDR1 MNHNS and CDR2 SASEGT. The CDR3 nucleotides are TGTGCCAGCAGGCGGGGGGGACTAGCGCAGAACACCGGGGAGCTGTTTTTT. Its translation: CASRRGGLAQNTGELFF.

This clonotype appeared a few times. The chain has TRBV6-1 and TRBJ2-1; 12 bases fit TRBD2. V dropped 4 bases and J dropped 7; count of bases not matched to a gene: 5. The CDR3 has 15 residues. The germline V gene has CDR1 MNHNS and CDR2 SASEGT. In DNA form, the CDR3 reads TGTGCCAGCAGTGCCCTAGCGGGAGGGACGAATGAGCAGTTCTTC. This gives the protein CASSALAGGTNEQFF.

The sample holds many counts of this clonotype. The CDR3 loop reads CASSPSTGRDTEAFF. In nucleotides, the CDR3 is TGTGCCAGCTCACCTTCCACAGGGCGGGACACTGAAGCTTTCTTT. This chain connects TRBV18 to TRBJ1-1; D possibly corresponds to TRBD1 (6 bases). Deletions cut 3 bases from V and 3 bases from J, with 14 bases between. CDR3 length equals 15 residues. Per the germline V gene, CDR1 is KGHSH and CDR2 is LQKENI. The full variable domain, with the rest looked up from reference TRBV18 and TRBJ1-1, is NAGVMQNPRHLVRRRGQEARLRCSPMKGHSHVYWYRQLPEEGLKFMVYLQKENIIDESGMPKERFSAEFPKEGPSILRIQQVVRGDSAAYFCASSPSTGRDTEAFFGQGTRLTVV.

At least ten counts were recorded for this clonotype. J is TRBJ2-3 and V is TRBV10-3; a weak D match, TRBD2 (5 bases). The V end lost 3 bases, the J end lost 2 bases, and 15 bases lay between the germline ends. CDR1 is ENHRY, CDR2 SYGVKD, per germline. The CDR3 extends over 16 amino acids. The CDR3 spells CAISERGSGLTDTQYF. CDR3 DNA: TGTGCCATCAGTGAACGGGGAAGCGGACTCACAGATACGCAGTATTTT.

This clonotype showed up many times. The CDR3 DNA follows: TGTGCCAGCAGCCCCATGCTATCGGGAGGGGTAGCCGGGGAGCTGTTTTTT. Its protein product is CASSPMLSGGVAGELFF. The chain combines TRBV12-3 or TRBV12-4 with TRBJ2-2, with 8 bases matching TRBD2. Trimming cost V 6 bases and J 6 bases; bases outside gene matches: 15. The CDR3 contains 17 residues.

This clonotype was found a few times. The CDR3, as DNA: TGCGCCAGCAGCTTGGGGGTCAACGCCCTGCGGACCGGGGAGCTGTTTTTT. This encodes CASSLGVNALRTGELFF. This sequence joins TRBV5-1 and TRBJ2-2; no definite D call. Germline CDR1 reads SGHRS; CDR2 reads YFSETQ. V was pared by 0 bases and J by 5 bases, with 17 bases between. The length of the CDR3 is 17 residues.

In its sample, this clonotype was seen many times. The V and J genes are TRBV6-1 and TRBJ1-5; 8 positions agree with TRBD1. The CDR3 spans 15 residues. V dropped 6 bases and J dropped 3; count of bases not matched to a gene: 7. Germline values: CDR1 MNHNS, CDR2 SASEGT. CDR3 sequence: CASREDRASNQPQHF. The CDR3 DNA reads TGTGCCAGCAGAGAGGACAGGGCCTCCAATCAGCCCCAGCATTTT.

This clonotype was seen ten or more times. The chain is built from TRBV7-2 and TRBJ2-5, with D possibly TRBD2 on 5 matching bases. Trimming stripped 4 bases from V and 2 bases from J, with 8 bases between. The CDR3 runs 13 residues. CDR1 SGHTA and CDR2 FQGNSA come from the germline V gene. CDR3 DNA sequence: TGTGCCAGCAGCTCCGGCGGGCAAGAGACCCAGTACTTC. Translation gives CASSSGGQETQYF.

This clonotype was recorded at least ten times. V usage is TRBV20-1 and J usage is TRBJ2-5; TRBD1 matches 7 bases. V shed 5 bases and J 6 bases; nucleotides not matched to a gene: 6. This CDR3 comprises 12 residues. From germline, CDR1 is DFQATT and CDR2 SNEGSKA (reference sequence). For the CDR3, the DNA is TGCAGTGCTGGCCAGGGGGAGCAGACCCAGTACTTC. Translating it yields CSAGQGEQTQYF.

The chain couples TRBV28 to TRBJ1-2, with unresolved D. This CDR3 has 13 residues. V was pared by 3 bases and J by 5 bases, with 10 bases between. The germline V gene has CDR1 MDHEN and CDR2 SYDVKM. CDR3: CASSLGVFYGYTF. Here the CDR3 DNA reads TGTGCCAGCAGTTTGGGAGTCTTTTATGGCTACACCTTC.

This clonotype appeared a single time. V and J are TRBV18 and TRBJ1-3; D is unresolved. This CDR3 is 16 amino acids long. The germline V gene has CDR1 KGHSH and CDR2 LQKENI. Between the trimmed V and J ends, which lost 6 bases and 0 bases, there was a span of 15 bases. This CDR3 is CASSPSQVFSGNTIYF. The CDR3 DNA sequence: TGTGCCAGCTCGCCCTCCCAGGTCTTCTCTGGAAACACCATATATTTT.

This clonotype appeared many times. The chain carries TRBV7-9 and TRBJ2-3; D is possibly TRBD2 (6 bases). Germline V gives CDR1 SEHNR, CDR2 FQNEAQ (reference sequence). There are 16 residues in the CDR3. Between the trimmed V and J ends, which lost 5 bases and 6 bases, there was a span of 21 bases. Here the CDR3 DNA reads TGTGCCAGCAGCATACATTTGTCCGGGAGAGGGGATACGCAGTATTTT. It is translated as CASSIHLSGRGDTQYF.

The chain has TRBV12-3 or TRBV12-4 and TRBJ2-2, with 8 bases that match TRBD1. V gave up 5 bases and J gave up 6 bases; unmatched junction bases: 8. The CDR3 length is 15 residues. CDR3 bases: TGTGCCAGCAGTCCGCGTACGACAGGGGCCGGGGAGCTGTTTTTT. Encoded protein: CASSPRTTGAGELFF.

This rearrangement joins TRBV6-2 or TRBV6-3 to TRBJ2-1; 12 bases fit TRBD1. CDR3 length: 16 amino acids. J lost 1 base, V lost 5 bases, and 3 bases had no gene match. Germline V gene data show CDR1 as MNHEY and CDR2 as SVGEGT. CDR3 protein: CASSGGQGASYNEQFF. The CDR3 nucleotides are TGTGCCAGCAGTGGGGGACAGGGGGCTTCCTACAATGAGCAGTTCTTC.

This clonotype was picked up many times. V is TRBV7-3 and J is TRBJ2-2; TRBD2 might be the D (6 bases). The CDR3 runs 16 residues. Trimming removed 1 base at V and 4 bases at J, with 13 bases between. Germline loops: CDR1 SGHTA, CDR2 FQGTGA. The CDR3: CASSLMLLGGTGELFF. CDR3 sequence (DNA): TGTGCCAGCAGCTTAATGCTGTTGGGGGGCACCGGGGAGCTGTTTTTT.

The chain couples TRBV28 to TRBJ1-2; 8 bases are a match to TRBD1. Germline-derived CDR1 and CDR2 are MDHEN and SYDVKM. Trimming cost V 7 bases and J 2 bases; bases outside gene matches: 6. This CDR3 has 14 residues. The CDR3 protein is CASKNQGANYGYTF. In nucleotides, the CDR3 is TGTGCCAGCAAAAATCAGGGGGCAAACTATGGCTACACCTTC.

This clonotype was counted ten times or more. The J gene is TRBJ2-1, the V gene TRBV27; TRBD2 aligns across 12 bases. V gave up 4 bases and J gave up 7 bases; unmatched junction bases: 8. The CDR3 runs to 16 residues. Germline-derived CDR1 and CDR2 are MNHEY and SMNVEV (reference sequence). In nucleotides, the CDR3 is TGTGCCAGCAGTTCCCTAGCGGGGGGGCCTTGGAATGAGCAGTTCTTC. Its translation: CASSSLAGGPWNEQFF.